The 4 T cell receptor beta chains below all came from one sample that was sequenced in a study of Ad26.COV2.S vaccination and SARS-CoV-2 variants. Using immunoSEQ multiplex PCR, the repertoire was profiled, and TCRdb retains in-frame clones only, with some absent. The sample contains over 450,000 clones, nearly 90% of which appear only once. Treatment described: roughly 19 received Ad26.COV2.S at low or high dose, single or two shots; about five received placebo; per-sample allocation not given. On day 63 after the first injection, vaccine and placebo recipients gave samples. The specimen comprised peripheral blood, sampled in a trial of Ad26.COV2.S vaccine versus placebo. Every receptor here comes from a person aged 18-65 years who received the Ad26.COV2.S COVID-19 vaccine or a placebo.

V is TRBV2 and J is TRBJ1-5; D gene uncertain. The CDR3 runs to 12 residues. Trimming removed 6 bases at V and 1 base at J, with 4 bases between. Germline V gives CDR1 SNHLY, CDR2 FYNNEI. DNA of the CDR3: TGTGCCAGCAGAGGCAGCAATCAGCCCCAGCATTTT. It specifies CASRGSNQPQHF. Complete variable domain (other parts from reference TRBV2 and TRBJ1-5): EPEVTQTPSHQVTQMGQEVILRCVPISNHLYFYWYRQILGQKVEFLVSFYNNEISEKSEIFDDQFSVERPDGSNFTLKIRSTKLEDSAMYFCASRGSNQPQHFGDGTRLSIL.

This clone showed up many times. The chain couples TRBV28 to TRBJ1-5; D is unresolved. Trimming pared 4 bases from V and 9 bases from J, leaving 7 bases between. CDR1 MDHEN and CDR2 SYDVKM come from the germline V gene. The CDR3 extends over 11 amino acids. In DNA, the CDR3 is TGTGCCAGCAGTTCACGTTGGCCCCAGCATTTT. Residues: CASSSRWPQHF.

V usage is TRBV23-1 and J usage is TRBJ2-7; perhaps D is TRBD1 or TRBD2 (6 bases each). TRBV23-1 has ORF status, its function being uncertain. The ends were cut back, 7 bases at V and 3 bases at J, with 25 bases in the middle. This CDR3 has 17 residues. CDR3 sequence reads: CASKGDVAEPAGYEQYF. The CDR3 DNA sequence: TGCGCCAGCAAGGGGGACGTAGCGGAGCCAGCAGGCTACGAGCAGTACTTC.

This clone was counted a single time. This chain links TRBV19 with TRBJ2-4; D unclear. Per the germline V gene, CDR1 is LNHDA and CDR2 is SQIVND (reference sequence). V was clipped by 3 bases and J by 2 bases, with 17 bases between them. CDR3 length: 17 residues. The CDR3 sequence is CASSIPAKGYTKNIQYF. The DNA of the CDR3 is TGTGCCAGTAGTATTCCGGCCAAAGGGTATACCAAAAACATTCAGTACTTC.